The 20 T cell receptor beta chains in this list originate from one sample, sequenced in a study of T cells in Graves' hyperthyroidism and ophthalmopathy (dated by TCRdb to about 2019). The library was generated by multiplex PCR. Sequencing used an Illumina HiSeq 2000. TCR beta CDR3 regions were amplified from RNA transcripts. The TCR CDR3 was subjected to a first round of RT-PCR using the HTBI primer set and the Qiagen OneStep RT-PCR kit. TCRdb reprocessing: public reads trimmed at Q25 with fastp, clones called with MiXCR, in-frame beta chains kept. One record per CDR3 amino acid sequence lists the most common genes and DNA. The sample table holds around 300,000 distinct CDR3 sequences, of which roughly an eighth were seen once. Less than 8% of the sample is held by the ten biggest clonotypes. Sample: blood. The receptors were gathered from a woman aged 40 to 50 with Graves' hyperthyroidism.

DNA of the CDR3: TGCGCCAGCAGCAGGGGCACCCTGGGGATGGGCTACACCTTC. This gives the protein CASSRGTLGMGYTF. V gene TRBV4-1 combines with J gene TRBJ1-2, with D tentatively TRBD1 (5 bases). Per the germline V gene, CDR1 is MGHRA and CDR2 is YSYEKL. CDR3 size: 14 residues. With 5 bases removed from V and 8 bases from J, the gap between germline ends came to 18 bases.

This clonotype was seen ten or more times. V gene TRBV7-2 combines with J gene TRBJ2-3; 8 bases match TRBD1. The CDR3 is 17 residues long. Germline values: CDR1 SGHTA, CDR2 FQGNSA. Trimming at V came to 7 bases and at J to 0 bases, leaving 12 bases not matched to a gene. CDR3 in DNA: TGTGCCAGCACCTTGGCTGGACAGGGCGCTAGCACAGATACGCAGTATTTT. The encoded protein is CASTLAGQGASTDTQYF. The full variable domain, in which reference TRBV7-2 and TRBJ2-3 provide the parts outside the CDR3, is GAGVSQSPSNKVTEKGKDVELRCDPISGHTALYWYRQSLGQGLEFLIYFQGNSAPDKSGLPSDRFSAERTGGSVSTLTIQRTQQEDSAVYLCASTLAGQGASTDTQYFGPGTRLTVL.

CDR3 sequence (DNA): TGTGCCAGCAGCTTAGCCTCCAGTAAGGCCATTCAGTACTTC. It is translated as CASSLASSKAIQYF. The rearrangement joins TRBV13 to TRBJ2-4; D remains unclear. V was shortened by 1 base and J by 9 bases, with 13 bases between the two germline ends. CDR3 length: 14 amino acids. Per germline, CDR1 PRHDT and CDR2 FYEKMQ (reference sequence).

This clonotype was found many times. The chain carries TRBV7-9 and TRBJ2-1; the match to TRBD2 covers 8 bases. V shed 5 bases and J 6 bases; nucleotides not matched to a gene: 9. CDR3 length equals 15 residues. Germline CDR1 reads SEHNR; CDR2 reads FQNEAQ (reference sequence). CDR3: CASSPPGTRTNEQFF. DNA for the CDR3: TGTGCCAGCAGCCCTCCCGGGACTAGAACCAATGAGCAGTTCTTC.

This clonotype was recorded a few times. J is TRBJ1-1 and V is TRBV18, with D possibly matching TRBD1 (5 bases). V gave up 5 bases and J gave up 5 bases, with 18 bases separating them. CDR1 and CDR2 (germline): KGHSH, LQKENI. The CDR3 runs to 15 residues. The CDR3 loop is CASSLGPRSVTEAFF. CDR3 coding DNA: TGTGCCAGCTCATTGGGGCCCCGTAGTGTGACTGAAGCTTTCTTT.

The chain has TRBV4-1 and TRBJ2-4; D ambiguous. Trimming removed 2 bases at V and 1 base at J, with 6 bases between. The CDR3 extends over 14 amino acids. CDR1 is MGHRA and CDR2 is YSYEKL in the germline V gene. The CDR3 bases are TGCGCCAGCAGCCAACAGTTGGCCAAAAACATTCAGTACTTC. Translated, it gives CASSQQLAKNIQYF.

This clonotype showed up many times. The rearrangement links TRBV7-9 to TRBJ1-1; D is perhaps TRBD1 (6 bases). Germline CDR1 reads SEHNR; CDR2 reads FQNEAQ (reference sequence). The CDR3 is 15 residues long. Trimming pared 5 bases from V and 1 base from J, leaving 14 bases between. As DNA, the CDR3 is TGTGCCAGCAGCCCGGGGGACACTGAGAACACTGAAGCTTTCTTT. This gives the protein CASSPGDTENTEAFF.

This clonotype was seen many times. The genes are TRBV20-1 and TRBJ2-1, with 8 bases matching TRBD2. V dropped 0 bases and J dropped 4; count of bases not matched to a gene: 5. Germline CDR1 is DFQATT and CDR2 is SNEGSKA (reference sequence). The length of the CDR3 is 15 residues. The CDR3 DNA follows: TGCAGTGCTAGAGACGGCGGGAGGACATACAATGAGCAGTTCTTC. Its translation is CSARDGGRTYNEQFF.

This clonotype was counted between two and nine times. Here the CDR3 DNA reads TGTGCCAGCAGCGTAGACGGGTACTCCTACAATGAGCAGTTCTTC. Encoded protein: CASSVDGYSYNEQFF. The genes are TRBV9 and TRBJ2-1; D uncertain. This CDR3 is built from 15 residues. Germline lookup yields CDR1 SGDLS and CDR2 YYNGEE. Between the trimmed V and J ends, which lost 0 bases and 0 bases, there was a span of 7 bases.

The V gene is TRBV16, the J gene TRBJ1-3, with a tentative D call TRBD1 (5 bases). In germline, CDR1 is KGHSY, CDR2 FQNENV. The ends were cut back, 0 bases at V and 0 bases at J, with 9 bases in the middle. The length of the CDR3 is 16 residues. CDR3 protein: CASSQSWGSSGNTIYF. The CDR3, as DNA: TGTGCCAGCAGCCAATCTTGGGGGAGCTCTGGAAACACCATATATTTT.

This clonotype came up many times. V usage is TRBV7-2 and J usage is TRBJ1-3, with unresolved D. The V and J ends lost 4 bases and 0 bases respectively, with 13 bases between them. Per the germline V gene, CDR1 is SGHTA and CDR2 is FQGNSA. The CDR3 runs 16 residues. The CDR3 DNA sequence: TGTGCCAGCAGCTCCACCGGTTCTGTCTCTGGAAACACCATATATTTT. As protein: CASSSTGSVSGNTIYF.

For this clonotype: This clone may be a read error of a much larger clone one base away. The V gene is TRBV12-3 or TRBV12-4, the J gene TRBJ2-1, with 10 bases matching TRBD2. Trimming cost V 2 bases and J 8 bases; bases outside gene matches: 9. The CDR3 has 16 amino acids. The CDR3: CASSLQFRLAGDEQFF. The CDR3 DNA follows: TGTGCCAGCAGTTTACAGTTCAGGCTAGCGGGAGATGAGCAGTTCTTC.

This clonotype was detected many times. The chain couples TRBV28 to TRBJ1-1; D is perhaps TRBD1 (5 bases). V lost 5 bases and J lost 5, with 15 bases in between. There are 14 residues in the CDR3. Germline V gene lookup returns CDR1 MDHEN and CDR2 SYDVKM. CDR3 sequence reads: CASSLAQGWTEAFF. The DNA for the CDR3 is TGTGCCAGCAGTCTCGCCCAGGGATGGACTGAAGCTTTCTTT.

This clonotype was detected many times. CDR3 in amino acids: CASRPRFTNTGELFF. CDR3 in DNA: TGTGCCAGCAGACCCAGGTTTACGAACACCGGGGAGCTGTTTTTT. The chain is built from TRBV7-9 and TRBJ2-2, with D unresolved. Trimming left V 6 bases short and J 0 bases short, with 11 bases between. The CDR3 totals 15 residues. Germline V CDR1 and CDR2: SEHNR, FQNEAQ (reference sequence).

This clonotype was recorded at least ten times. The CDR3 DNA follows: TGTGCCAGCAGCCCCCGGACAGGACGGAAAAACACCATATATTTT. Its translation is CASSPRTGRKNTIYF. The gene calls are TRBV3-1 and TRBJ1-3; TRBD1 matches at 7 bases. Looked up from germline, CDR1 is LGHDT and CDR2 is YNNKEL (reference sequence). The CDR3 is made up of 15 amino acids. The trim removed 4 bases at V and 6 bases at J, leaving 9 bases unmatched.

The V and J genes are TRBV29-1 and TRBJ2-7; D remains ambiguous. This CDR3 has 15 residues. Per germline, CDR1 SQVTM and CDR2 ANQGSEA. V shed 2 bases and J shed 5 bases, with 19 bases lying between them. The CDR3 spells CSVENAGEYPNEQYF. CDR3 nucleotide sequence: TGCAGCGTTGAAAACGCCGGAGAATATCCCAACGAGCAGTACTTC.

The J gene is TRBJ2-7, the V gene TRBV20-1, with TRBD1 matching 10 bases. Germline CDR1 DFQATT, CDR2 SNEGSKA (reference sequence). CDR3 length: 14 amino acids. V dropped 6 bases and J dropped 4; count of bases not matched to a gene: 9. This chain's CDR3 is CSAVVPGQGYEQYF. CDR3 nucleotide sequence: TGCAGTGCCGTCGTCCCGGGACAGGGGTACGAGCAGTACTTC.

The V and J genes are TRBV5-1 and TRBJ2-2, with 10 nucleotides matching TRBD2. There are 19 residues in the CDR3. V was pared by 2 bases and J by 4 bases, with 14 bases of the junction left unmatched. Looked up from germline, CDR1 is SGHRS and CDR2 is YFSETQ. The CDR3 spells CASSLISRGSSGSTGELFF. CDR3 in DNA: TGCGCCAGCAGCTTAATATCTCGTGGTTCTAGCGGGAGCACCGGGGAGCTGTTTTTT.

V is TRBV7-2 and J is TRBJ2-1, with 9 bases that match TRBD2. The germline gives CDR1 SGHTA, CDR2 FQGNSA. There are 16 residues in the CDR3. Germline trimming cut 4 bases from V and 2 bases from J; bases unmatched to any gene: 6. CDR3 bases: TGTGCCAGCAGCTCCTCGACTAGCGGCACCTACAATGAGCAGTTCTTC. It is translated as CASSSSTSGTYNEQFF.

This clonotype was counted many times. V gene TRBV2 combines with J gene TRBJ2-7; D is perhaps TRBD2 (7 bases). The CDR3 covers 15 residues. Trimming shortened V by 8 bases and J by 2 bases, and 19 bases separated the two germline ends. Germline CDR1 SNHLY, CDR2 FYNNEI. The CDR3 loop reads CASSTRGGGPYEQYF. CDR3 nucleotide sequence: TGTGCCAGCTCTACTAGGGGGGGAGGGCCCTACGAGCAGTACTTC.